This T cell receptor beta chain stems from a study of cytomegalovirus exposure and HLA in healthy donors. This CDR3 has 14 amino acids. Trimming took 8 bases from V and 3 from J, leaving 14 bases between them. The germline CDR1 and CDR2 sequences are MNHNY and SVGAGI (reference sequence). Both 60 Vbeta primers and 13 Jbeta primers went into the PCR. Assay used: immunoSEQ multiplex PCR; TCRdb lists only in-frame clones, some missing. Of about 200,000 clones in the sample, more than 9.5% were seen once. This TCR derives from a man aged 50 to 59 in good health and CMV-seropositive. The chain is built from TRBV6-6 and TRBJ1-5; D ambiguous. The source material was PBMCs. The CDR3 nucleotides read TGTGCCAGCTCAGGTATCGGGGACAATCAGCCCCAGCATTTT. Residues: CASSGIGDNQPQHF.